This TCR beta chain was captured by sequencing in a study of T cell responses to AZD1222 COVID-19 vaccine. Notes on the study in general: Nearly half of the spike-specific TCRs reportedly recognize variant regions that carry no mutations. A rise in Spike-specific TCR breadth and depth followed two AZD1222 doses. Just a handful of AZD1222 recipients were seropositive at baseline. White British people made up most donors, females outnumbered males, and clonal diversity was possibly underestimated.

This table comes from immunoSEQ multiplex PCR, and its TCRdb copy is limited to in-frame clones, with some not included. The repertoire holds roughly 91,000 clones, with approximately 90% as singletons. Notes on this clone: What it binds is unknown.

The CDR3 is 17 residues long. The V and J ends lost 3 bases and 8 bases, in that order; junction bases with no gene match: 16. CDR1 is MGHRA and CDR2 is YSYEKL in the germline V gene. The chain couples TRBV4-1 to TRBJ2-1; TRBD1 matches at 7 bases. The sequencing used peripheral blood, collected on day 0 of AZD1222 vaccination. This clonotype was obtained from an adult in good health. The CDR3 region is CASSQDDRVFPSDEQFF. In DNA form, the CDR3 reads TGCGCCAGCAGCCAGGATGACAGGGTCTTTCCTAGTGATGAGCAGTTCTTC.